The clone carrying this T cell receptor (beta chain) turned up a few times. What it binds is not known. It was with 60 Vbeta and 13 Jbeta primers that the PCR ran. TCRdb's copy holds only in-frame clones and misses some; the assay was immunoSEQ multiplex PCR. This table has 65,000 to 90,000 clones, around 86% appearing once. This entry belongs to a study of cytomegalovirus exposure and HLA in healthy donors. The wider study: Ancestry clustering placed about 86% of 300 to 400 genotyped donors in the Caucasian-associated cluster.

Overall study findings and caveats: After further analysis at a later stage, roughly 16,000 TCR beta sequences were associated with HLA alleles at 0.05 false discovery rate.

The sequence came from a woman aged 30 to 39 in good health and CMV-seronegative. Sequenced: PBMCs.

CDR3 in DNA: TGTGCCAGCAGCTTAGACGGGAGGGAGCAGTTCTTC. Its translation is CASSLDGREQFF. This chain links TRBV11-2 with TRBJ2-1; 7 bases map to TRBD2. CDR1 and CDR2 from the germline V gene are SGHAT and FQNNGV. CDR3 size: 12 residues. V gave up 0 bases and J gave up 10 bases; unmatched junction bases: 0.